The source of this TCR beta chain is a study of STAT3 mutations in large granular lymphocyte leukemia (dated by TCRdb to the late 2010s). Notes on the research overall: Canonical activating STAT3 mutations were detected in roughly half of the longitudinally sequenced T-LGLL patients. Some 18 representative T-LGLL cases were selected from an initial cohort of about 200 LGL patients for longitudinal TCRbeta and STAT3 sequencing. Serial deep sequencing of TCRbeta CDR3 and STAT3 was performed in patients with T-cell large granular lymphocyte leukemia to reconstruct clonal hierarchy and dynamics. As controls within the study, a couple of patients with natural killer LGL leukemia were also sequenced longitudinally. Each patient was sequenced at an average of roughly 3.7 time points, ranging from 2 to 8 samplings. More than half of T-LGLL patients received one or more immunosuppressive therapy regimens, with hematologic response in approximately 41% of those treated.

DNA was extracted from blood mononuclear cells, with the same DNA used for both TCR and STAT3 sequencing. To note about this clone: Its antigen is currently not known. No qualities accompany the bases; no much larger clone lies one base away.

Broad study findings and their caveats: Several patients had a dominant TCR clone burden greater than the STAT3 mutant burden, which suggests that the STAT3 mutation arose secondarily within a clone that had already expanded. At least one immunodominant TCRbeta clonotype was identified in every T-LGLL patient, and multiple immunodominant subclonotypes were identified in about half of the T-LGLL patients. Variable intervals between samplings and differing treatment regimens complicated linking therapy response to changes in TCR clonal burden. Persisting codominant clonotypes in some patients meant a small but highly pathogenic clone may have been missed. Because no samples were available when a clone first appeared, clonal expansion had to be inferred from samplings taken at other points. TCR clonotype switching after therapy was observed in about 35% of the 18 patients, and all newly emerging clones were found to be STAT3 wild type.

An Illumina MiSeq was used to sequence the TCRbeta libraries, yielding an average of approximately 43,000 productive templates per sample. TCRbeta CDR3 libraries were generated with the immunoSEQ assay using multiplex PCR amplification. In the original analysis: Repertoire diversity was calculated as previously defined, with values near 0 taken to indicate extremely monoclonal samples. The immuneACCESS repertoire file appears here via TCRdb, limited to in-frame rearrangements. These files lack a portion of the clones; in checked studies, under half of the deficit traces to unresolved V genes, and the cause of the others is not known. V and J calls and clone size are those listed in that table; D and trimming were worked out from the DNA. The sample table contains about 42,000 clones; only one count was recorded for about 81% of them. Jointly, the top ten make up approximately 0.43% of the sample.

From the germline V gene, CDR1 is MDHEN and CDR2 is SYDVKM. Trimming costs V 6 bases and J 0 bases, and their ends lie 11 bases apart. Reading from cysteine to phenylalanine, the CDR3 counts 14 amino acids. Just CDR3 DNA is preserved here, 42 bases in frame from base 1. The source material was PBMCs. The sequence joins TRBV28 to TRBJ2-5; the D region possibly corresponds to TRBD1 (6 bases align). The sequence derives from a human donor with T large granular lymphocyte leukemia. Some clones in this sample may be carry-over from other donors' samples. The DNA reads TGTGCCAGCAGCTCCGACAGGAACCAAGAGACCCAGTACTTC. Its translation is CASSSDRNQETQYF.